The subject of this entry is one T cell receptor beta chain. Samples of blood were obtained at baseline, on cycle 4 day 1, and on cycle 7 day 1. The data were taken from a study of OX40 agonist ivuxolimab in advanced cancers. Study background: Males comprised approximately 84% of the group, whose mean age was approximately 60 years (range about 20 to 79). In three patients, partial responses were observed, one with hepatocellular carcinoma and two with cutaneous melanoma.

The data were produced by immunoSEQ multiplex PCR, yet TCRdb's version contains in-frame clones alone and is incomplete. The profile shows approximately 86,000 clones, under 95% of them singletons. Germline-derived CDR1 and CDR2 are MNHNS and SASEGT. This CDR3 is built from 14 residues. V lost 8 bases, J lost 9 bases, and 14 bases stayed unmatched. This TCR was sampled from an adult with an advanced solid tumor such as melanoma, head and neck, liver or kidney cancer. This material consisted of CD4+ or CD8+ T cells sorted from blood, taken in a trial of the OX40 agonist ivuxolimab. The genes are TRBV6-1 and TRBJ2-7; 9 bases line up with TRBD1. CDR3 in amino acids: CASVRDRGLLVQYF. In DNA, the CDR3 is TGTGCCAGCGTGCGAGACAGGGGGTTGTTGGTGCAGTACTTC.